The 3 T cell receptor beta chains below come from one sample, sequenced in a study of response to subunit inactivated influenza vaccine. TCRdb passed the RT-PCR reads through MiXCR, listing each CDR3 protein once. The sample records a few hundred thousand distinct CDR3 sequences, 20% to 25% being singletons. The sample in question was PBMCs from blood, obtained 21 months after vaccination. These receptors were taken from a man aged 45 to 70 who received an inactivated influenza vaccine.

This clonotype was recorded a few times. The DNA of the CDR3 is TGTGCCAGCAGCTTAACAGGGGTGACGAACACTGAAGCTTTCTTT. It codes for CASSLTGVTNTEAFF. The chain has TRBV7-2 and TRBJ1-1; 7 nucleotides align to TRBD1. V lost 2 bases, J lost 1 base, and 4 bases stayed unmatched. The CDR3 is made up of 15 amino acids. Germline V gene data show CDR1 as SGHTA and CDR2 as FQGNSA.

The chain links TRBV12-3 or TRBV12-4 to TRBJ1-2; 10 bases match TRBD1. The CDR3 is 14 amino acids. The V and J ends lost 5 bases and 8 bases, in that order; junction bases with no gene match: 8. The CDR3 sequence: CASSLTDRGGGYTF. The CDR3 region has the DNA TGTGCCAGCAGTCTAACGGACAGGGGGGGCGGCTACACCTTC.

This clonotype was observed a few times. This chain joins TRBV11-2 and TRBJ2-3; tentatively, D is TRBD2 (6 bases). CDR3 size: 15 residues. Per the germline V gene, CDR1 is SGHAT and CDR2 is FQNNGV. V lost 0 bases and J 4 bases, leaving 11 bases between the germline ends. The CDR3: CASSLEGGRADTQYF. For the CDR3, the DNA is TGTGCCAGCAGCTTAGAGGGAGGAAGGGCAGATACGCAGTATTTT.